Following are 11 T cell receptor beta chains from one sample sequenced in a study of CD8 T cells in Susac syndrome. An input of 0.5 to 1 ug of RNA was subjected to reverse transcription using random hexamers. Each CDR3 protein gets one entry after TCRdb re-called the immunoSEQ multiplex PCR reads with MiXCR. Of over 150,000 distinct CDR3 sequences in the sample, about 93% were seen once. The sample consisted of CD4+ T cells from PBMCs. All receptors come from a human donor with Susac syndrome.

The chain is built from TRBV29-1 and TRBJ2-1; D is perhaps TRBD2 (5 bases). Germline V lookup: CDR1 SQVTM, CDR2 ANQGSEA. CDR3 length: 12 residues. V was shortened by 2 bases and J by 4 bases, with 6 bases between the two germline ends. The CDR3 sequence: CSVERTYNEQFF. CDR3 bases: TGCAGCGTTGAAAGGACTTACAATGAGCAGTTCTTC.

V is TRBV6-4 and J is TRBJ2-1, with 7 bases aligning to TRBD2. Per the germline V gene, CDR1 is MRHNA and CDR2 is SNTAGT. The length of the CDR3 is 15 residues. V shed 4 bases and J 1 base; nucleotides not matched to a gene: 4. DNA for the CDR3: TGTGCCAGCAGTGTGGAGCGGGGATCCTACAATGAGCAGTTCTTC. Translating gives CASSVERGSYNEQFF.

The chain employs TRBV30 and TRBJ1-5; the D is unclear. V lost 2 bases and J lost 2, with 13 bases in between. Per germline, CDR1 GTSNPN and CDR2 SVGIG (reference sequence). The CDR3 loop spans 15 amino acids. CDR3 nucleotide sequence: TGTGCCTGGAGTAACGCTCTTCAGGGCAATCAGCCCCAGCATTTT. Protein: CAWSNALQGNQPQHF.

The rearrangement joins TRBV6-5 to TRBJ2-5; TRBD1 agrees at 7 bases. There are 14 residues in the CDR3. Trimming took 6 bases from V and 1 from J; bases not matched to a gene: 5. Germline loops: CDR1 MNHEY, CDR2 SVGAGI. The CDR3 region is CASRPTGAQETQYF. The CDR3 region has the DNA TGTGCCAGCAGGCCTACAGGGGCCCAAGAGACCCAGTACTTC.

V gene TRBV14 combines with J gene TRBJ2-1; TRBD1 matches at 8 bases. The CDR3 extends over 15 amino acids. From germline, CDR1 is SGHDN and CDR2 FVKESK. V lost 3 bases, J lost 2 bases, and 3 bases stayed unmatched. The CDR3 region has the DNA TGTGCCAGCAGCCACTGGACAGGGCCCTACAATGAGCAGTTCTTC. It is translated as CASSHWTGPYNEQFF.

CDR3 in DNA: TGTGCCAGCAGGACAAAGGTTTTCCGAGATACGCAGTATTTT. Translating it yields CASRTKVFRDTQYF. V is TRBV21-1 and J is TRBJ2-3. TRBV21-1 is described as a pseudogene. This CDR3 is 14 amino acids long.

J is TRBJ1-2 and V is TRBV20-1, with 9 positions matching TRBD1. After removal of 6 bases from V and 6 bases from J, the junction contained 5 bases not matched to a gene. CDR3 length: 12 amino acids. Germline CDR1 is DFQATT and CDR2 is SNEGSKA (reference sequence). The CDR3 sequence: CSAGTGSNGYTF. The CDR3 DNA reads as TGCAGTGCGGGGACAGGGTCTAATGGCTACACCTTC.

The chain uses TRBV20-1 and TRBJ1-1, with unresolved D. The V end was cut by 2 bases, the J end by 2 bases, with 18 bases between. The V gene's germline CDR1 is DFQATT and CDR2 SNEGSKA (reference sequence). CDR3 length: 16 amino acids. CDR3 sequence reads: CSARIGKGADNTEAFF. The CDR3 nucleotides read TGCAGTGCTAGAATCGGGAAAGGCGCGGATAACACTGAAGCTTTCTTT.

J is TRBJ1-1 and V is TRBV29-1; possible D gene TRBD1, 5 bases. The germline gives CDR1 SQVTM, CDR2 ANQGSEA. The V gene lost 4 bases and the J gene lost 0 bases, with 9 bases spanning the gap. The CDR3 contains 13 residues. CDR3 DNA sequence: TGCAGCGTTGTGGGACGGTTGAACACTGAAGCTTTCTTT. This translates into CSVVGRLNTEAFF.

CDR3 protein: CASGRQGGIGEQYF. The CDR3 bases are TGCGCCAGCGGCCGACAGGGGGGGATTGGCGAGCAGTACTTC. The chain uses TRBV23-1 and TRBJ2-7; 9 bases are shared with TRBD1. TRBV23-1 carries the ORF label, with uncertain function. V shed 8 bases, J shed 6 bases, and the junction held 11 bases outside the gene matches. The length of the CDR3 is 14 residues.

The J gene is TRBJ1-1, the V gene TRBV4-2; D ambiguous. V was clipped by 4 bases and J by 4 bases, with 16 bases between them. CDR1 is LGHNA and CDR2 is YNFKEQ in the germline V gene. The length of the CDR3 is 15 residues. This chain's CDR3 is CASSLPGSSGTEAFF. The CDR3 DNA follows: TGTGCCAGCAGCCTCCCCGGGAGCTCGGGCACTGAAGCTTTCTTT.